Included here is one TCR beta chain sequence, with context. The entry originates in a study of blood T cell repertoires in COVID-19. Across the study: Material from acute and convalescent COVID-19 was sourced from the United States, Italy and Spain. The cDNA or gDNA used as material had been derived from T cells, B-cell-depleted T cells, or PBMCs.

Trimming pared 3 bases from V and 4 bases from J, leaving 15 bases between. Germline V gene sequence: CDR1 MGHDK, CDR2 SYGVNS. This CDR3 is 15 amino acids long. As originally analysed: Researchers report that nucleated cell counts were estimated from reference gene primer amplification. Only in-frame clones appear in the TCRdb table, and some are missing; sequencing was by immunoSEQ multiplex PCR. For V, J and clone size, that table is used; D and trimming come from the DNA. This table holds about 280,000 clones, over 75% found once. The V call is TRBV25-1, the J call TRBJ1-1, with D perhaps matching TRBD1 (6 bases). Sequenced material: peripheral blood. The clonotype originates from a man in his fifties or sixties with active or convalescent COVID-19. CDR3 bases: TGTGCCAGCAGTGAGGCCAGAACAGGGACCACTGAAGCTTTCTTT. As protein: CASSEARTGTTEAFF.